This entry is about one T cell receptor (beta chain). This clone was seen a single time. The clone's antigen remains unknown. No much larger clone is present one base from it, and per-base qualities are unavailable. The data stem from a study of T cell changes during pregnancy in multiple sclerosis (dated by TCRdb to about 2019). Regarding the research as a whole: In women with multiple sclerosis, the researchers looked at how the T cell repertoire shifted as pregnancy progressed.

The CDR3 runs 15 residues from the cysteine to the phenylalanine. Only CDR3 DNA is held: 45 bases, read in frame from base 1. CDR1 and CDR2 were assigned from the germline V gene (reference sequence) as GTSNPN and SVGIG. Trimmed from V: 4 bases; trimmed from J: 1 base; junction bases lacking a gene match: 6. Libraries were made using the immunoSEQ multiplex PCR assay. TCRdb obtained this table from immuneACCESS and retained in-frame rearrangements with V and J assigned. These tables miss some clones; where compared with another copy, unresolved V genes account for less than half of the shortfall, and the remainder is unexplained. This sample is represented by 84,000 or so clones; around 94% of them were singletons. Of the sample, around 0.86% is held by the ten largest clones.

The receptor was derived from a female donor with multiple sclerosis, enrolled in a pregnancy study. Sequenced here: peripheral blood, sampled in the third trimester of pregnancy. This chain joins TRBV30 to TRBJ1-3, and 8 bases in between align with TRBD1. The DNA sequence reads TGTGCCTGGACAGGGGGCATGGTATCTGGAAACACCATATATTTT. Translated, this gives CAWTGGMVSGNTIYF.